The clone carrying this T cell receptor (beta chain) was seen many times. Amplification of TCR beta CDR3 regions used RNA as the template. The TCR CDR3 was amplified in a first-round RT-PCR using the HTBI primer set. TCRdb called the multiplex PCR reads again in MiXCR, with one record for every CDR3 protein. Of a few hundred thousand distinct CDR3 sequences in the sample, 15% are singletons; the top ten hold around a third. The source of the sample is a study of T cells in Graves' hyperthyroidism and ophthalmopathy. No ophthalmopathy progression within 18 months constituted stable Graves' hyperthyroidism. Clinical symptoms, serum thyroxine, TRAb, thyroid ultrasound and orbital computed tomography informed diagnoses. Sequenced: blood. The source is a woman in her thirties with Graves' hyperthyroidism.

The CDR3 here is CATTYLSTEAFF. The CDR3 DNA is TGTGCCACCACCTACCTCTCCACTGAAGCTTTCTTT. V gene TRBV28 combines with J gene TRBJ1-1; D is ambiguous. This CDR3 is built from 12 residues. V was pared by 10 bases and J by 4 bases, with 13 bases between. Per the germline V gene, CDR1 is MDHEN and CDR2 is SYDVKM.